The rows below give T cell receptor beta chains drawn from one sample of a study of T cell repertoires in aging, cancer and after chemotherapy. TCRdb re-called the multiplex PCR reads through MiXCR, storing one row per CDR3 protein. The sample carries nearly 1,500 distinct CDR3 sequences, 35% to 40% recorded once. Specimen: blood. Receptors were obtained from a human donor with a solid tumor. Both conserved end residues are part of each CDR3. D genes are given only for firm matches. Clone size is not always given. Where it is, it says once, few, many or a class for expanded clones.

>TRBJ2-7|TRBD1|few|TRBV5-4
CASSLGRDSSYEQYF
TGTGCCAGCAGTTTGGGCCGGGACAGCTCCTACGAGCAGTACTTC
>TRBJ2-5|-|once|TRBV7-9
CASSLARGGQETQYF
TGTGCCAGCAGCTTAGCCCGGGGTGGCCAAGAGACCCAGTACTTC
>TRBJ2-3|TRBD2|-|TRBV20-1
CSASPGTSGKVTQYF
TGCAGTGCTAGCCCAGGGACTAGCGGCAAAGTTACGCAGTATTTT
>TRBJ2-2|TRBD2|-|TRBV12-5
CASGSTRTSGRVRNTGELFF
TGTGCTAGTGGTTCGACCCGGACTAGCGGGAGGGTCCGGAACACCGGGGAGCTGTTTTTT
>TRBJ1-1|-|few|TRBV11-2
CASSLVGGEAFF
TGTGCCAGCAGCTTAGTCGGCGGTGAAGCTTTCTTT
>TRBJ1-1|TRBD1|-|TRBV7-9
CASSQGGDWNTEAFF
TGTGCCAGCAGCCAAGGGGGCGACTGGAACACTGAAGCTTTCTTT
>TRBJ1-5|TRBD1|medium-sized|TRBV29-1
CSAVTGGGNQPQHF
TGCAGCGCCGTGACAGGGGGAGGGAATCAGCCCCAGCATTTT
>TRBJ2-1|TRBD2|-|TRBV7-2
CASSSSGTSGSNEQFF
TGTGCCAGCAGCTCCTCCGGGACTAGCGGGAGTAATGAGCAGTTCTTC
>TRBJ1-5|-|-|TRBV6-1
CASSEATYSNQPQHF
TGTGCCAGCAGTGAAGCAACCTATAGCAATCAGCCCCAGCATTTT
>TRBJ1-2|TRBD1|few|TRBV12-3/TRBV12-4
CASRLGAGGVDGYTF
TGTGCCAGCAGATTGGGGGCAGGGGGAGTCGATGGCTACACCTTC
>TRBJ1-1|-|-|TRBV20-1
CSASGGSTEAFF
TGCAGTGCTTCAGGCGGGAGCACTGAAGCTTTCTTT
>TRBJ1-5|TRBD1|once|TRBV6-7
CASSYPGGGQGASQPQHF
TGTGCCAGCAGTTACCCGGGGGGGGGACAGGGGGCAAGTCAGCCCCAGCATTTT
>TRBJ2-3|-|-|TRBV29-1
CSVLRGGSTDTQYF
TGCAGCGTTCTCCGGGGTGGATCCACAGATACGCAGTATTTT
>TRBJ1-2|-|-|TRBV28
CASKTNYGYTF
TGTGCCAGCAAGACGAACTATGGCTACACCTTC
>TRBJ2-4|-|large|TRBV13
CASSPTGVGSTLGIQYF
TGTGCCAGCAGCCCGACGGGGGTAGGCTCAACGCTAGGCATTCAGTACTTC
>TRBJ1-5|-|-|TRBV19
CASSIVNSNQPQHF
TGTGCCAGTAGTATAGTGAACAGCAATCAGCCCCAGCATTTT
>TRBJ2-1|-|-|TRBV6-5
CASSYSKGNGEQFF
TGTGCCAGCAGTTACTCGAAAGGGAATGGTGAGCAGTTCTTC
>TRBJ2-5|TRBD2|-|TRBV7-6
CASSLSGAKWETQYF
TGTGCTAGCAGCTTGAGCGGGGCCAAGTGGGAGACCCAGTACTTC
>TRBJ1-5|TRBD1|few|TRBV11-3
CASSRSGTGGQPQHF
TGTGCCAGCAGCCGATCCGGGACAGGTGGACAGCCCCAGCATTTT
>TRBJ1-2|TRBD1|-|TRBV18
CASSQDQGARTF
TGTGCCAGCTCACAGGACCAGGGGGCTAGGACCTTC
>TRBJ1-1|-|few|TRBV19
CASSILRGQGQNTEAFF
TGTGCCAGTAGTATATTACGAGGGCAGGGACAGAACACTGAAGCTTTCTTT
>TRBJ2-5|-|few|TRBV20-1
CSATLGYPPETQYF
TGCAGTGCTACCTTAGGATACCCCCCAGAGACCCAGTACTTC
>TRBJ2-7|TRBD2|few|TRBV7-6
CASSLLAGTGEQYF
TGTGCCAGCAGCTTACTAGCGGGAACCGGCGAGCAGTACTTC
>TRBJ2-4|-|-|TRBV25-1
CASSEHRDLAKNIQYF
TGTGCCAGCAGTGAACACAGGGACCTAGCCAAAAACATTCAGTACTTC
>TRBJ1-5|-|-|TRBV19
CASSMTVSYQPQHF
TGTGCCAGTAGTATGACAGTTTCTTATCAGCCCCAGCATTTT
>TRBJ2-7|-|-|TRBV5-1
CASSLITGNYEQYF
TGCGCCAGCAGCTTAATAACAGGGAACTACGAGCAGTACTTC
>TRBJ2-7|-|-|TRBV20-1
CSANPSRGGLSEQYF
TGCAGTGCTAACCCATCGCGGGGCGGCTTAAGCGAGCAGTACTTC
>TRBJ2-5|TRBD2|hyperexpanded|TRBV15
CATSRTSEQETQYF
TGTGCCACCAGCCGAACTAGCGAGCAAGAGACCCAGTACTTC
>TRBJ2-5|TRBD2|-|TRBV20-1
CSARLADATHQETQYF
TGCAGTGCTAGACTAGCGGACGCCACCCATCAAGAGACCCAGTACTTC
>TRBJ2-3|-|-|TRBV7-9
CASSLWTPSDTQYF
TGTGCCAGCAGCCTATGGACTCCCTCAGATACGCAGTATTTT
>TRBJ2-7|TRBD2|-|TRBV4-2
CASSQDIASGYSYEQYF
TGTGCCAGCAGCCAAGATATCGCTAGCGGGTACTCCTACGAGCAGTACTTC
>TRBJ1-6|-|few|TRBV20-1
CSAPPPGGYNSPLHF
TGCAGTGCCCCGCCACCGGGGGGCTATAATTCACCCCTCCACTTT
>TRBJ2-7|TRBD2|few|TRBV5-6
CATTQAGAYEQYF
TGTGCCACAACCCAAGCGGGAGCCTACGAGCAGTACTTC
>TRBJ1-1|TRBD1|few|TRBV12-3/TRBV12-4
CASKETGTGKTEAFF
TGTGCCAGCAAAGAAACCGGGACAGGGAAGACTGAAGCTTTCTTT
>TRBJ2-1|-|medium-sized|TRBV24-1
CATSAGDNEQFF
TGTGCCACCAGTGCAGGAGACAATGAGCAGTTCTTC
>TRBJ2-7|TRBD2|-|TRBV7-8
CASSHSPGQTSGRVYEQYF
TGTGCCAGCAGCCATTCCCCGGGCCAGACTAGCGGGAGAGTCTACGAGCAGTACTTC
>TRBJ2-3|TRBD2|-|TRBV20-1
CSARGGTSGRTDTKYF
TGCAGTGCTAGAGGGGGGACTAGCGGTCGCACAGATACGAAGTATTTT
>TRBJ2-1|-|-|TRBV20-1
CSARGSSSYNEQFF
TGCAGTGCTAGAGGGTCGAGCTCCTACAATGAGCAGTTCTTC
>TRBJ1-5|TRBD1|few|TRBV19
CASSIDRTGRGWPQHF
TGTGCCAGTAGTATAGATCGGACAGGCCGGGGTTGGCCCCAGCATTTT
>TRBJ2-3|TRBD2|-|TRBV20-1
CSARGGTSGRTDTQYF
TGCAGTGCTAGAGGGGGGACTAGCGGTCGCACAGATACGCAGTATTTT
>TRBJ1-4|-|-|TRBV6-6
CASSYSGDHATNEKLFF
TGTGCCAGCAGTTACTCGGGCGATCATGCAACTAATGAAAAACTGTTTTTT
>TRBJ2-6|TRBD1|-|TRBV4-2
CASSQGGTVSGANVLTF
TGTGCCAGCAGCCAAGGGGGGACAGTCTCTGGGGCCAACGTCCTGACTTTC
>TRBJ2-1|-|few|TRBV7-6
CASSSVGGSNAIF
TGTGCCAGCAGCTCCGTTGGGGGTAGTAACGCGATCTTC
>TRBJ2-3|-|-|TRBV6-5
CASSYYSSTDTQYF
TGTGCCAGCAGTTATTACAGTAGCACAGATACGCAGTATTTT
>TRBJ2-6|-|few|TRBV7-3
CASSQGSGANVLTF
TGTGCCAGCAGTCAGGGCTCTGGGGCCAACGTCCTGACTTTC
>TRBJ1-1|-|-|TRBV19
CASQTFLGNTEAFF
TGTGCCTCCCAGACCTTCCTCGGGAACACTGAAGCTTTCTTT
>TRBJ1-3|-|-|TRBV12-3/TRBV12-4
CASSFEKNTIYF
TGTGCCAGCAGTTTCGAGAAAAACACCATATATTTT
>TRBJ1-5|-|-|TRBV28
CASSSGWGNQPQHF
TGTGCCAGCAGCTCGGGATGGGGCAATCAGCCCCAGCATTTT
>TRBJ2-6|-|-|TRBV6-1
CASSEDGSGANVLTF
TGTGCCAGCAGTGAAGACGGCTCTGGGGCCAACGTCCTGACTTTC
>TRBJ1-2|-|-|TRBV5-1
CASRTVTGLHGYTF
TGCGCCAGCAGAACAGTTACGGGACTCCATGGCTACACCTTC